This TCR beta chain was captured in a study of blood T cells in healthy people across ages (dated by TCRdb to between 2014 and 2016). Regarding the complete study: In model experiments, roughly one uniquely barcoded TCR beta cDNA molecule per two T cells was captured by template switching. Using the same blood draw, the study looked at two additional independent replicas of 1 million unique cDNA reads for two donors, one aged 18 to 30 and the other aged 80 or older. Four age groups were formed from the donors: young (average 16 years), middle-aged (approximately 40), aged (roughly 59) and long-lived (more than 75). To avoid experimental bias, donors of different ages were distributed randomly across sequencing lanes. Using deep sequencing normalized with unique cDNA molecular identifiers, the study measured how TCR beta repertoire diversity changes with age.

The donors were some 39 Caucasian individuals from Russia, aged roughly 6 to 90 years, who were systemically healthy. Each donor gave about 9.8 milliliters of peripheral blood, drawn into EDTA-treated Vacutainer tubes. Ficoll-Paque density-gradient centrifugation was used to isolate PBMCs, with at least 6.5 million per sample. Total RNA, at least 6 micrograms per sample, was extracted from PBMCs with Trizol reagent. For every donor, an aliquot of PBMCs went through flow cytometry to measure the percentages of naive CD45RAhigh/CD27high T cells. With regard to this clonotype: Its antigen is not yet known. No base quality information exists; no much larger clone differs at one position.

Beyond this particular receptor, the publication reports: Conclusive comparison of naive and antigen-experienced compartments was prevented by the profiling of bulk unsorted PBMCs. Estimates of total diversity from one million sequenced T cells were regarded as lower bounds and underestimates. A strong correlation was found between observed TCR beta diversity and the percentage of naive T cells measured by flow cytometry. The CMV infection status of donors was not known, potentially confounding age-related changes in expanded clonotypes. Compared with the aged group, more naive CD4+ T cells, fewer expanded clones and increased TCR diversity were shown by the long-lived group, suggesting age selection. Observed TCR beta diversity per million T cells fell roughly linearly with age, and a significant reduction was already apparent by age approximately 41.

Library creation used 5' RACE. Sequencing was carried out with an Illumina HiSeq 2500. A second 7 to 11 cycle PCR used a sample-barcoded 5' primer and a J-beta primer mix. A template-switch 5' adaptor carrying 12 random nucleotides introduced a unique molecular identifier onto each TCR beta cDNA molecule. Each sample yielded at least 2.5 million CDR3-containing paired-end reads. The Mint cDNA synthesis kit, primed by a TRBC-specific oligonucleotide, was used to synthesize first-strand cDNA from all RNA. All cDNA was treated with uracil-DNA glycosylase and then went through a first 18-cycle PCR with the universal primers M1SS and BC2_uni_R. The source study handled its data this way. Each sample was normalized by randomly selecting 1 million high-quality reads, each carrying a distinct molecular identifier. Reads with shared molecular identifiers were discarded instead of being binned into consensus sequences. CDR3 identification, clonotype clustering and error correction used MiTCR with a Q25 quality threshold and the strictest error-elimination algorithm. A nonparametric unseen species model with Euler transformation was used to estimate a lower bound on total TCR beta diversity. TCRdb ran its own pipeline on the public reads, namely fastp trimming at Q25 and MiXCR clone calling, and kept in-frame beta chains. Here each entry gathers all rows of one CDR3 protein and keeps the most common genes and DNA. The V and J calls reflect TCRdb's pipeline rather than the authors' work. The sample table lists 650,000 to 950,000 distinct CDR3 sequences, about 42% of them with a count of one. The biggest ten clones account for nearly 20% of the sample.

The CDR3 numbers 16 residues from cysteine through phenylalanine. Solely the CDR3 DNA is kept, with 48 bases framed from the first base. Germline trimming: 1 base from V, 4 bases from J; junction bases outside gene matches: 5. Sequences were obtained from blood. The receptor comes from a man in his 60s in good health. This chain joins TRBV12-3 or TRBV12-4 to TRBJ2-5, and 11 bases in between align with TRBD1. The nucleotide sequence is TGTGCCAGCAGTTTAGACCCCGGGACAGGGGGAGAGACCCAGTACTTC. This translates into CASSLDPGTGGETQYF.